These T cell receptor beta chains were read from a single sample in a study of T cells after yellow fever vaccination. TCRdb used MiXCR to reprocess the 5' RACE reads, holding one entry per CDR3 protein. The data contain a few hundred thousand distinct CDR3 sequences, around 9.3% of them seen just once; the ten biggest clones take up about 3%. This material consisted of CD4+ T cells sorted from PBMCs, taken 5 days after the yellow fever booster vaccination. The receptors shown here come from a man aged 18 to 35 who received the YFV17D yellow fever vaccine. The CDR3 runs from the conserved cysteine through the conserved F or W. A D gene is named only where the DNA matches it firmly. The size of a clone is reported for some rows only, either as once, few or many, or as a class for expanded clones.

J gene | clone size | D gene | V gene | CDR3 protein | CDR3 DNA
TRBJ2-6 | few | - | TRBV5-1 | CASSVVQGPGANVLTF | TGCGCCAGCAGCGTCGTCCAGGGACCCGGGGCCAACGTCCTGACTTTC
TRBJ2-2 | - | - | TRBV5-1 | CASTRNTGELFF | TGCGCCAGCACTAGGAACACCGGGGAGCTGTTTTTT
TRBJ1-1 | many | - | TRBV7-9 | CASSLWGMNTEAFF | TGTGCCAGCAGCTTATGGGGGATGAACACTGAAGCTTTCTTT
TRBJ1-3 | - | - | TRBV20-1 | CSSYSGNTIYF | TGCAGCAGTTACTCTGGAAACACCATATATTTT
TRBJ2-7 | - | - | TRBV6-5 | CASSSHEQGWEQYF | TGTGCCAGCAGTTCCCACGAACAGGGTTGGGAGCAGTACTTC
TRBJ2-1 | few | TRBD1 | TRBV7-2 | CASSSYRGSYNEQFF | TGTGCCAGCAGCTCTTACAGGGGATCCTACAATGAGCAGTTCTTC
TRBJ1-1 | - | TRBD1 | TRBV5-1 | CASSLEPGGQGNTEAFF | TGCGCCAGCAGCTTGGAGCCTGGAGGACAGGGCAACACTGAAGCTTTCTTT
TRBJ1-4 | - | TRBD1 | TRBV18 | CASSPSPGTGLEKLFF | TGTGCCAGCTCACCAAGCCCCGGGACAGGGTTGGAAAAACTGTTTTTT
TRBJ2-5 | many | - | TRBV5-1 | CASSAGYQETQYF | TGCGCCAGCAGCGCGGGGTACCAAGAGACCCAGTACTTC
TRBJ1-5 | - | - | TRBV2 | CASSNPSGTIVGQPQHF | TGTGCCAGCAGTAACCCCTCCGGGACCATTGTAGGCCAGCCCCAGCATTTT
TRBJ2-5 | few | - | TRBV7-2 | CASSSKSRQETQYF | TGTGCCAGCAGCTCCAAAAGTCGCCAAGAGACCCAGTACTTC
TRBJ1-5 | - | - | TRBV12-3/TRBV12-4 | CASSLLYGPQHF | TGTGCCAGCAGTTTACTGTACGGGCCCCAGCATTTT
TRBJ2-1 | few | - | TRBV5-1 | CASSLGSGEQFF | TGCGCCAGCAGCTTGGGATCAGGTGAGCAGTTCTTC
TRBJ1-4 | many | - | TRBV20-1 | CSARRYLNEKLFF | TGCAGTGCTAGAAGGTATCTGAATGAAAAACTGTTTTTT
TRBJ1-5 | - | - | TRBV12-3/TRBV12-4 | CASKTGTGNQPQHF | TGTGCCAGCAAAACCGGGACGGGCAATCAGCCCCAGCATTTT
TRBJ1-2 | - | - | TRBV6-5 | CASSERGYGYTF | TGTGCCAGCAGCGAAAGGGGCTATGGCTACACCTTC
TRBJ1-5 | few | - | TRBV6-6 | CASRPLPRGGLQPQHF | TGTGCCAGCAGACCTCTGCCTAGGGGGGGTTTGCAGCCCCAGCATTTT
TRBJ2-7 | - | TRBD1 | TRBV18 | CASSRDRVGYEQYF | TGTGCCAGCTCACGGGACAGGGTCGGCTACGAGCAGTACTTC
TRBJ1-6 | few | - | TRBV20-1 | CSARSAAVPDPDSPLHF | TGCAGTGCTAGGTCGGCGGCAGTCCCAGATCCAGATTCACCCCTCCACTTT
TRBJ1-6 | - | TRBD1 | TRBV12-3/TRBV12-4 | CASTRTGDGSPLHF | TGTGCCAGCACCAGGACAGGGGATGGTTCACCCCTCCACTTT
TRBJ2-3 | - | TRBD2 | TRBV7-2 | CASSLNTGGADTQYF | TGTGCCAGCAGCTTAAATACCGGGGGGGCAGATACGCAGTATTTT
TRBJ1-2 | - | - | TRBV20-1 | CSARDASSGGYTF | TGCAGTGCTAGAGATGCATCCTCCGGTGGCTACACCTTC
TRBJ2-7 | - | - | TRBV7-8 | CASSPRLVAYEQYF | TGTGCCAGCAGCCCCCGTTTGGTCGCCTACGAGCAGTACTTC
TRBJ1-2 | few | - | TRBV12-3/TRBV12-4 | CASSLLLGGPLTF | TGTGCCAGCAGTTTGCTCCTTGGGGGGCCCCTCACCTTC
TRBJ2-1 | few | - | TRBV7-3 | CASSSSPQSEQFF | TGTGCCAGCAGCTCCAGCCCCCAGTCAGAGCAGTTCTTC
TRBJ2-5 | many | - | TRBV18 | CASSPMAVVETQYF | TGTGCCAGCTCACCAATGGCAGTAGTAGAGACCCAGTACTTC
TRBJ2-1 | few | TRBD2 | TRBV20-1 | CSAPAGGYNEQFF | TGCAGTGCTCCCGCGGGGGGGTATAATGAGCAGTTCTTC
TRBJ2-5 | - | - | TRBV20-1 | CSATRHEPETQYF | TGCAGTGCTACCCGACACGAGCCGGAGACCCAGTACTTC
TRBJ1-1 | few | - | TRBV5-1 | CASSLEGIGGWTEAFF | TGCGCCAGCAGCTTGGAGGGGATTGGGGGATGGACTGAAGCTTTCTTT
TRBJ1-1 | - | - | TRBV5-6 | CASSFGSREGAFF | TGTGCCAGCAGCTTTGGCAGTCGAGAGGGGGCTTTCTTT
TRBJ1-2 | - | TRBD1 | TRBV30 | CAWSVGGPNGYTF | TGTGCCTGGAGTGTAGGGGGCCCCAATGGCTACACCTTC
TRBJ2-4 | few | - | TRBV7-8 | CASSLAGNIQYF | TGTGCCAGCAGCTTAGCCGGAAACATTCAGTACTTC
TRBJ2-6 | few | - | TRBV7-3 | CASSPPRTARSGANVLTF | TGTGCCAGCAGCCCCCCCCGGACTGCCCGCTCTGGGGCCAACGTCCTGACTTTC
TRBJ1-3 | - | - | TRBV3-1 | CASSQEPGTPIYF | TGTGCCAGCAGCCAAGAACCCGGGACACCCATATATTTT
TRBJ1-2 | - | TRBD1 | TRBV9 | CASSSGQGEYGYTF | TGTGCCAGCAGCTCGGGACAGGGCGAGTATGGCTACACCTTC
TRBJ1-2 | few | TRBD1 | TRBV12-3/TRBV12-4 | CASRRGQGHYGYTF | TGTGCCAGCAGAAGGGGACAGGGGCACTATGGCTACACCTTC
TRBJ2-1 | few | - | TRBV5-1 | CASSERDFEQFF | TGCGCCAGCAGCGAGCGCGACTTTGAGCAGTTCTTC
TRBJ2-1 | - | - | TRBV5-1 | CASSLVIGSSYNEQFF | TGCGCCAGCAGCTTGGTCATAGGGAGCTCCTACAATGAGCAGTTCTTC
TRBJ2-1 | - | TRBD2 | TRBV7-9 | CASSHPLAGASSYNEQFF | TGTGCCAGCAGCCACCCCCTAGCGGGGGCGAGCTCCTACAATGAGCAGTTCTTC
TRBJ2-3 | - | TRBD2 | TRBV12-3/TRBV12-4 | CAAGGGLYTDTQYF | TGTGCCGCCGGGGGGGGGCTATACACAGATACGCAGTATTTT
TRBJ1-3 | few | - | TRBV6-1 | CASSEMLLSGNTIYF | TGTGCCAGCAGTGAAATGCTCCTCTCTGGAAACACCATATATTTT
TRBJ1-6 | few | - | TRBV6-5 | CASGVGRGNSPLHF | TGTGCCAGCGGGGTGGGACGGGGTAATTCACCCCTCCACTTT
TRBJ1-4 | - | TRBD1 | TRBV6-6 | CASRDREKDEKLFF | TGTGCCAGCAGGGACAGGGAAAAGGATGAAAAACTGTTTTTT
TRBJ2-3 | many | - | TRBV9 | CASSLGIDTDTQYF | TGTGCCAGCAGCCTTGGAATCGACACAGATACGCAGTATTTT
TRBJ2-3 | few | TRBD1 | TRBV6-5 | CASKRTGGITDTQYF | TGTGCCAGCAAGCGGACAGGGGGCATCACAGATACGCAGTATTTT